These T cell receptor beta chains were read from a single sample in a study of blood T cell repertoires in COVID-19. Clones were read by immunoSEQ multiplex PCR, and TCRdb kept only the in-frame ones, dropping some. This sample has 100,000 or so clones, with 92% found just once. Source material: peripheral blood. The receptors were sampled from a man in his forties or fifties with active COVID-19. The CDR3 runs from the conserved cysteine through the conserved F or W. A D gene is named only where the DNA matches it firmly. Where a row states a size, it is once, few, many or the class of an expanded clone; other rows omit it.

j_gene,v_gene,abundance,d_gene,CDR3nt,CDR3aa
TRBJ1-6,TRBV7-8,NA,TRBD1,TGTGCCAGCAGCTTTGCATCCGGACAGGTTAATTCACCCCTCCACTTT,CASSFASGQVNSPLHF
TRBJ1-2,TRBV6-5,NA,NA,TGTGCCAGCAGTTACTCGAGAGGTTCCTATGGCTACACCTTC,CASSYSRGSYGYTF
TRBJ2-7,TRBV6-5,NA,TRBD1,TGTGCCAGCAGTTACAAAAAACCGGGACAGGGGTTCGAGCAGTACTTC,CASSYKKPGQGFEQYF
TRBJ2-5,TRBV3-1/TRBV3-2,NA,TRBD2,TGTGCCAGCAGCCCATTAGCGGGAGGGGATGAGACCCAGTACTTC,CASSPLAGGDETQYF
TRBJ1-1,TRBV7-3,NA,NA,TGTGCCAGCAGCTCTCAGGGGAACACTGAAGCTTTCTTT,CASSSQGNTEAFF
TRBJ2-5,TRBV10-3,NA,TRBD1,TGTGCCGCCAGGGACAGGGTCAAAAAAGAGACCCAGTACTTC,CAARDRVKKETQYF
TRBJ2-3,TRBV30,NA,TRBD2,TGTGCCTGGAGTACCCTAGCGGGGAGCACAGATACGCAGTATTTT,CAWSTLAGSTDTQYF
TRBJ2-3,TRBV5-1,once,NA,TGCGCCAGCAGCTTGGGTTCAGTCCAGTTCGATACGCAGTATTTT,CASSLGSVQFDTQYF
TRBJ1-1,TRBV9,NA,NA,TGTGCCAGCAGCATATATGAGTCCACTGAAGCTTTCTTT,CASSIYESTEAFF
TRBJ1-6,TRBV27,NA,NA,TGTGCCAGCAGTTTAAAAGGTTGGGACACCACTTCGGCCCTCCACTTT,CASSLKGWDTTSALHF
TRBJ2-1,TRBV27,NA,TRBD2,TGTGCCAGCAGTCCTTGGACTAGCGGGAGGCCCAATGAGCAGTTCTTC,CASSPWTSGRPNEQFF
TRBJ2-5,TRBV24-1,NA,TRBD2,TGTGCCACCAGTGACCTAAGCGGGGGAGAGACCCAGTACTTC,CATSDLSGGETQYF
TRBJ2-3,TRBV19,NA,TRBD1,TGTGCCAGTAGTATCGGACAGGGGTTGGCAGATACGCAGTATTTT,CASSIGQGLADTQYF
TRBJ1-5,TRBV10-3,NA,NA,TGTGCCACTGACCGGGACTCCAATCAGCCCCAGCATTTT,CATDRDSNQPQHF
TRBJ2-3,TRBV2,NA,NA,TGTGCCAGCAAAGAGGGTGCAGATACGCAGTATTTT,CASKEGADTQYF
TRBJ2-7,TRBV28,NA,NA,TGTGCCAGCAGTTTTCTTCAGGACTCGTTTGCCTACGAGCAGTACTTC,CASSFLQDSFAYEQYF
TRBJ2-3,TRBV10-3,once,NA,TGTGCCATTGCCCCGGGTGATACGCAGTATTTT,CAIAPGDTQYF
TRBJ2-7,TRBV2,NA,NA,TGTGCCAGCAACTACGACTCCAGCTCCTACGAGCAGTACTTC,CASNYDSSSYEQYF
TRBJ2-1,TRBV27,NA,TRBD1,TGTGCCAGCAGTCCACTTTCCGGGACAGCCTACAATGAGCAGTTCTTC,CASSPLSGTAYNEQFF
TRBJ2-3,TRBV9,NA,TRBD2,TGTGCCAGCAGCGTAGGAGGGACTACAGAAGGAACGCAGTATTTT,CASSVGGTTEGTQYF
TRBJ2-1,TRBV5-1,NA,TRBD2,TGCGCCAGCAGCTTGAGCGGGAGCCGGGGATACAATGAGCAGTTCTTC,CASSLSGSRGYNEQFF
TRBJ2-5,TRBV10-3,NA,NA,TGTGCCATCAGTGAATGGTCAGGCCTAACCCAGTACTTC,CAISEWSGLTQYF